The TCR beta chain described here comes from a study of blood T cell repertoires in COVID-19. The overall study: T cells, B-cell-depleted T cells, or PBMCs provided the cDNA or gDNA that served as material.

Patients from Seattle were sampled longitudinally, starting during active infection. Sequencing used immunoSEQ multiplex PCR; TCRdb keeps in-frame clones, though not all of them. Of tens of thousands of clones in the sample, approximately 81% were seen once. CDR3 length: 14 amino acids. The junction had 6 bases not matched to a gene; V was cut back by 3 bases and J by 5 bases. CDR1 GTSNPN and CDR2 SVGIG come from the germline V gene (reference sequence). The origin of this receptor is a man aged 55 to 70 with COVID-19, enrolled during active disease. The material sequenced was peripheral blood. This sequence joins TRBV30 and TRBJ2-1, with TRBD1 identical over 8 bases. CDR3 in amino acids: CAWSSGTGNNEQFF. CDR3 bases: TGTGCCTGGAGCTCCGGGACAGGCAACAATGAGCAGTTCTTC.